Sequencing of this TCR beta chain was carried out in a study of blood T cell repertoires in COVID-19. Across the whole study: Samples taken during acute and convalescent COVID-19 were collected in the United States, Italy and Spain.

In the original processing: Cell counts per sample came from amplifying reference gene primers. Clones were sequenced by immunoSEQ multiplex PCR, and TCRdb holds only the in-frame ones, with some missing. The V and J calls and the clone size are those of that table, but D and trimming were determined from the DNA. The sample holds about 140,000 clones, roughly 82% seen once. The CDR3 extends over 15 amino acids. The sequencing input was peripheral blood. The clonotype originates from a human donor in a cohort sampled during active COVID-19. The chain has TRBV21-1 and TRBJ2-7; TRBD2 reflects the table's D call only, with no check against the DNA. TRBV21-1 corresponds to a pseudogene. CDR3: CASSIAGLVGSEQYV. CDR3 sequence (DNA): TGTGCCAGCAGCATTGCGGGGCTAGTTGGTTCCGAGCAGTACGTC.